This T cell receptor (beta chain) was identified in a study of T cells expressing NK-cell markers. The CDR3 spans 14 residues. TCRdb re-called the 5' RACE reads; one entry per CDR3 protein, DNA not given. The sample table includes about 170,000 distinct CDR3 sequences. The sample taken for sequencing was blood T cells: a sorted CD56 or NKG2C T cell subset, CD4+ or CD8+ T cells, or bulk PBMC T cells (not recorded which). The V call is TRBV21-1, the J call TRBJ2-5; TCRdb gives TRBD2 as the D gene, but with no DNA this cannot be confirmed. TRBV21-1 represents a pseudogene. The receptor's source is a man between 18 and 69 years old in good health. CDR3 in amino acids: CASSTGLPKETQYF.